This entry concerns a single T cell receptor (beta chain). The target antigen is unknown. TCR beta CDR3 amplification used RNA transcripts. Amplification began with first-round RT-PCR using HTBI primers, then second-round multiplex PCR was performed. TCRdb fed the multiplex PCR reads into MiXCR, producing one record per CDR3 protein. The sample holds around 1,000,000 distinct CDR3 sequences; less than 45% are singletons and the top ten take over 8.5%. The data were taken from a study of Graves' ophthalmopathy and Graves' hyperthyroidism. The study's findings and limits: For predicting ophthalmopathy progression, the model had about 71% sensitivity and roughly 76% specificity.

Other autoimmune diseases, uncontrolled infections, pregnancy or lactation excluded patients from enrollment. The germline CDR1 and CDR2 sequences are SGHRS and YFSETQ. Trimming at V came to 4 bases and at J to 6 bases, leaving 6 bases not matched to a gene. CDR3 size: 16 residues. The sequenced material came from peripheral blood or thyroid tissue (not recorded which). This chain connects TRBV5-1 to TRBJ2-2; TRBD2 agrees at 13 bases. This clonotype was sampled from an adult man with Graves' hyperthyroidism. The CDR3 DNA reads TGCGCCAGCAGCCTTGGACTAGCGGGAGTATCCGGGGAGCTGTTTTTT. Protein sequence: CASSLGLAGVSGELFF.